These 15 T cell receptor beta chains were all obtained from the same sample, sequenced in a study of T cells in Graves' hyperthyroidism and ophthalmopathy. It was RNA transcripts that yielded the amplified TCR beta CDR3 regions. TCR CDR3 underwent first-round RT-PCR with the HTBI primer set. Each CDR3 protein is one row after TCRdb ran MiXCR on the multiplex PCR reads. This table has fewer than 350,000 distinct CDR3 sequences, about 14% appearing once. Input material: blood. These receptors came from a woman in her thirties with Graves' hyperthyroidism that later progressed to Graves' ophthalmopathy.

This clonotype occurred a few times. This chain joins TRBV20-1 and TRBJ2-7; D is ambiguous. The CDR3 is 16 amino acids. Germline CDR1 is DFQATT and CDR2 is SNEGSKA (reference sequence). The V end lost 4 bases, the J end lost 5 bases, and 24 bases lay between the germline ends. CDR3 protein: CSATVPARRNPNEQYF. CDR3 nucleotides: TGCAGTGCTACTGTGCCCGCCCGGAGAAACCCGAACGAGCAGTACTTC.

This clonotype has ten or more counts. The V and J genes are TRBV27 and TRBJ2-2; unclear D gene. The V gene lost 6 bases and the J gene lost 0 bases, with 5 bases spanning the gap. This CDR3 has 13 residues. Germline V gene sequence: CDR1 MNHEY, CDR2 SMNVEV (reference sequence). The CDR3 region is CASRGANTGELFF. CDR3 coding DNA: TGTGCCAGCAGGGGCGCGAACACCGGGGAGCTGTTTTTT.

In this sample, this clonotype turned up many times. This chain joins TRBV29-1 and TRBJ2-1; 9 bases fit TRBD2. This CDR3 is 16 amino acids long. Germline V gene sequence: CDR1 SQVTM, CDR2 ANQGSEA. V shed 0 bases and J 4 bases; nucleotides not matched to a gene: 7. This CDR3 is CSVEDGSGSLYNEQFF. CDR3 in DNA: TGCAGCGTTGAAGATGGTAGCGGGAGCCTATACAATGAGCAGTTCTTC.

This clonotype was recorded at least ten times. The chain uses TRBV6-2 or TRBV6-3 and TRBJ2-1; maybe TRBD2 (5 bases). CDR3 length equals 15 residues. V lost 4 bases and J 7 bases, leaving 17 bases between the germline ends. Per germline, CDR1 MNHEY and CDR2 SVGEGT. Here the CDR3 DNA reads TGTGCCAGCAGTTTCTTCGGGATACACGGGAATGAGCAGTTCTTC. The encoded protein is CASSFFGIHGNEQFF.

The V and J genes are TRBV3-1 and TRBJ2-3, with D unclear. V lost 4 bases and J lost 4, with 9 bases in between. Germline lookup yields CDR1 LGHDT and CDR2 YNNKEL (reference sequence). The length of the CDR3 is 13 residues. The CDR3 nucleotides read TGTGCCAGCAGCCCTGTAAGGCCAGATACGCAGTATTTT. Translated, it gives CASSPVRPDTQYF.

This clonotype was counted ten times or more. The CDR3 nucleotides read TGTGCCAGCAGCTACGCCCCGGGTGCCGAAGCTTTCTTT. Translating gives CASSYAPGAEAFF. The chain employs TRBV4-2 and TRBJ1-1; D unresolved. Trimming took 5 bases from V and 8 from J, leaving 15 bases between them. CDR1 is LGHNA, CDR2 YNFKEQ, per germline. The CDR3 has 13 residues.

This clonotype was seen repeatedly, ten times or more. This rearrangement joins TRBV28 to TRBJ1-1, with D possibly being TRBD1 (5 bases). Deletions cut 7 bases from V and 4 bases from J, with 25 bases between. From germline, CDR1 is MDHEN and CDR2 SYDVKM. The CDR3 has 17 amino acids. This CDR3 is CASTAHAWGSESTEAFF. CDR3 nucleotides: TGTGCCAGCACCGCTCATGCTTGGGGGTCGGAGAGCACTGAAGCTTTCTTT.

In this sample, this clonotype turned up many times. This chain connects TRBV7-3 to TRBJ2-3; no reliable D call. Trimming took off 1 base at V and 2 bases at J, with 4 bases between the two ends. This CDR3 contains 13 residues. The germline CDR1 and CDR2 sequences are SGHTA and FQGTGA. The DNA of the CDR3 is TGTGCCAGCAGCTTAAACCCCACAGATACGCAGTATTTT. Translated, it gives CASSLNPTDTQYF. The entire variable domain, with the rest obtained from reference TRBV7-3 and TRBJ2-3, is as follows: GAGVSQTPSNKVTEKGKYVELRCDPISGHTALYWYRQSLGQGPEFLIYFQGTGAADDSGLPNDRFFAVRPEGSVSTLKIQRTERGDSAVYLCASSLNPTDTQYFGPGTRLTVL.

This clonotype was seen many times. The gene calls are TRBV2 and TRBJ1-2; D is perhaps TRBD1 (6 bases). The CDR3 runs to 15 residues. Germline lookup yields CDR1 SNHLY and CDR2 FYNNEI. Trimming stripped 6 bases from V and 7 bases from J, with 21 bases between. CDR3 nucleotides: TGTGCCAGCAGCGCCGAGGGGGGCGGTAAGACTGGCTACACCTTC. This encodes CASSAEGGGKTGYTF.

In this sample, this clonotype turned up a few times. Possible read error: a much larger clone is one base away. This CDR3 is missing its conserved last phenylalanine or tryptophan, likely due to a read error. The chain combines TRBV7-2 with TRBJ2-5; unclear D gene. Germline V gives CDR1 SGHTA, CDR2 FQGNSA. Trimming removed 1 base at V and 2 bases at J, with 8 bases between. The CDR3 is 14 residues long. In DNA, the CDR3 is TGTGCCAGCAGCTTAGGGTTCCGTCAAGAGACCCAGTACCTC. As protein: CASSLGFRQETQYL.

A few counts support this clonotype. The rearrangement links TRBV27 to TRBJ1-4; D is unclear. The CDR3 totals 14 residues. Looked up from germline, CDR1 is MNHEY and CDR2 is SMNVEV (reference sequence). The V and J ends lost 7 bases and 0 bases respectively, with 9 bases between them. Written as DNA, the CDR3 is TGTGCCAGCACCGGATTTGCAACTAATGAAAAACTGTTTTTT. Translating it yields CASTGFATNEKLFF. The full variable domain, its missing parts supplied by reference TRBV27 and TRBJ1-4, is EAQVTQNPRYLITVTGKKLTVTCSQNMNHEYMSWYRQDPGLGLRQIYYSMNVEVTDKGDVPEGYKVSRKEKRNFPLILESPSPNQTSLYFCASTGFATNEKLFFGSGTQLSVL.

The CDR3 nucleotides read TGTGCCAGTAGTATCGGGGGGTCAGCCAAAAACATTCAGTACTTC. Translation gives CASSIGGSAKNIQYF. The chain couples TRBV19 to TRBJ2-4, with 7 bases matching TRBD2. Germline V gene data show CDR1 as LNHDA and CDR2 as SQIVND (reference sequence). The CDR3 loop spans 15 amino acids. J was trimmed by 0 bases and V by 3 bases; bases with no gene match: 2.

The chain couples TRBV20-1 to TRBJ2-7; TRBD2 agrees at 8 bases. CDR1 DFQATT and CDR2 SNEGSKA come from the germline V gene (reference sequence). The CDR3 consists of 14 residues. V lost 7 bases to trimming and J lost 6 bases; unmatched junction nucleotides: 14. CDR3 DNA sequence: TGCAGTGGAGAGCGGGGGAAGAGTCCCCTCGAGCAGTACTTC. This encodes CSGERGKSPLEQYF.

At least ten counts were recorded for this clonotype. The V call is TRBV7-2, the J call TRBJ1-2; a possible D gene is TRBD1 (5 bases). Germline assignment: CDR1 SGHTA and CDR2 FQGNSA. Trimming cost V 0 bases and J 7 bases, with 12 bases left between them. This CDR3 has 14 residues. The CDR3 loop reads CASSLAGAISGYTF. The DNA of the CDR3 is TGTGCCAGCAGCTTAGCAGGGGCTATTAGTGGCTACACCTTC.

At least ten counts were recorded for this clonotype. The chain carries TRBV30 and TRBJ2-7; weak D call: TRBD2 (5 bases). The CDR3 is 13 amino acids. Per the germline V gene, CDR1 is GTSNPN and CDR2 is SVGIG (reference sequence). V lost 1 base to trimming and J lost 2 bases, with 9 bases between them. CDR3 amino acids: CAWSGSGAYEQYF. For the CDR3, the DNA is TGTGCCTGGAGTGGATCCGGGGCCTACGAGCAGTACTTC.